The 25 T cell receptor beta chains below were found in one sample sequenced in a study of T cell responses to AZD1222 COVID-19 vaccine. The method was immunoSEQ multiplex PCR; TCRdb's version includes in-frame clones alone and lacks a portion of them. Counted here are some 99,000 clones, about 81% occurring once; the ten biggest clones make up over 12%. The sequenced sample was peripheral blood, obtained 28 days after the second AZD1222 dose. These receptors were taken from an adult who received the AZD1222 COVID-19 vaccine.

The V call is TRBV5-8, the J call TRBJ2-7; 7 nucleotides align to TRBD1. This CDR3 is built from 14 residues. Germline trimming cut 5 bases from V and 3 bases from J; bases unmatched to any gene: 8. In germline, CDR1 is SGHTS, CDR2 YDEGEE. The CDR3 sequence: CASRVGTALYEQYF. CDR3 DNA sequence: TGTGCCAGCAGAGTCGGGACAGCACTCTACGAGCAGTACTTC.

The CDR3 protein is CSASQGLNTEAFF. As DNA, the CDR3 is TGCAGTGCTAGTCAGGGGTTGAACACTGAAGCTTTCTTT. The chain couples TRBV20-1 to TRBJ1-1; the D gene is possibly TRBD1 (6 bases). This CDR3 has 13 amino acids. CDR1 DFQATT and CDR2 SNEGSKA come from the germline V gene (reference sequence). The V and J ends lost 3 bases and 0 bases respectively, with 8 bases between them.

V and J are TRBV5-1 and TRBJ1-1, with D perhaps matching TRBD1 (5 bases). The CDR3 has 13 amino acids. Trimming cost V 4 bases and J 4 bases, with 11 bases left between them. The V gene's germline CDR1 is SGHRS and CDR2 YFSETQ. CDR3 sequence: CASSPRDRTEAFF. The CDR3 DNA is TGCGCCAGCAGCCCACGGGACCGCACTGAAGCTTTCTTT.

This rearrangement joins TRBV3-1 (or the pseudogene TRBV3-2) to TRBJ1-3, with D tentatively TRBD1 (6 bases). The CDR3 consists of 11 residues. V lost 8 bases and J lost 8, with 10 bases in between. CDR1 LGHDT and CDR2 YNNKEL come from the germline V gene (reference sequence). CDR3 protein: CASGQRDTIYF. For the CDR3, the DNA is TGTGCCAGCGGACAGAGGGACACCATATATTTT.

V usage is TRBV7-9 and J usage is TRBJ2-7; TRBD2 agrees at 9 bases. The CDR3 length is 18 residues. J gave up 2 bases and V 5 bases, and 16 bases lay outside the gene matches. Germline-derived CDR1 and CDR2 are SEHNR and FQNEAQ (reference sequence). The CDR3 region is CASSGGLAGAPATYEQYF. The CDR3 DNA reads TGTGCCAGCAGCGGGGGGTTAGCGGGAGCGCCCGCGACCTACGAGCAGTACTTC.

This clone was counted a single time. This chain uses TRBV6-5 with TRBJ2-3; D possibly uses TRBD1 or TRBD2 (7 bases each). This CDR3 region has 15 residues. Looked up from germline, CDR1 is MNHEY and CDR2 is SVGAGI. V shed 2 bases and J shed 4 bases, with 13 bases lying between them. This CDR3 reads CASSYQGGGADTQYF. Here the CDR3 DNA reads TGTGCCAGCAGTTACCAGGGGGGAGGGGCAGATACGCAGTATTTT.

The chain combines TRBV6-5 with TRBJ2-3; 9 positions agree with TRBD1. V lost 7 bases, J lost 11 bases, and 13 bases stayed unmatched. This CDR3 has 14 residues. Germline-derived CDR1 and CDR2 are MNHEY and SVGAGI. The CDR3 bases are TGTGCCAGCACCGGGACAGGGACGGCAACGGAGCAGTATTTT. It encodes CASTGTGTATEQYF.

The count of this clone is one. This chain links TRBV7-2 with TRBJ1-1; possible D gene TRBD1, 5 bases. Germline V gives CDR1 SGHTA, CDR2 FQGNSA. The CDR3 sequence is 13 residues long. V was trimmed by 1 base and J by 11 bases, leaving 14 bases between them. The CDR3, as DNA: TGTGCCAGCAGCTTAGAATGGACAACCAAGGCTTTCTTT. Translating it yields CASSLEWTTKAFF.

This clone has more than one count but fewer than ten. The chain joins TRBV10-3 to TRBJ2-1; 8 nucleotides agree with TRBD2. The V gene end was trimmed by 0 bases and the J gene end by 3 bases; junction bases not matched to a gene: 10. CDR1 and CDR2 (germline): ENHRY, SYGVKD. There are 18 residues in the CDR3. Here the CDR3 DNA reads TGTGCCATCAGTGAGTCGTCCGGAGCGGGAGCCGTCTACAATGAGCAGTTCTTC. It codes for CAISESSGAGAVYNEQFF.

V and J are TRBV3-1 (or the pseudogene TRBV3-2) and TRBJ1-1; TRBD1 matches 7 bases. Unmatched junction bases numbered 8, after V lost 4 bases and J lost 3 bases. Germline V gives CDR1 LGHDT, CDR2 YNNKEL (reference sequence). The CDR3 has 15 residues. CDR3 DNA: TGTGCCAGCAGCCGATCCGGGACAGAGGACACTGAAGCTTTCTTT. Protein sequence: CASSRSGTEDTEAFF.

V usage is TRBV5-4 and J usage is TRBJ1-4; TRBD1 matches 7 bases. The CDR3 has 15 amino acids. Germline assignment: CDR1 SGHNT and CDR2 YYREEE (reference sequence). V gave up 0 bases and J gave up 6 bases; unmatched junction bases: 5. The CDR3 here is CASSLAGRGDEKLFF. The CDR3 region has the DNA TGTGCCAGCAGCTTGGCGGGCAGGGGGGATGAAAAACTGTTTTTT. Full variable domain (missing parts from reference TRBV5-4 and TRBJ1-4): ETGVTQSPTHLIKTRGQQVTLRCSSQSGHNTVSWYQQALGQGPQFIFQYYREEENGRGNFPPRFSGLQFPNYSSELNVNALELDDSALYLCASSLAGRGDEKLFFGSGTQLSVL.

This clone appeared a single time. V is TRBV11-2 and J is TRBJ1-2, with D unresolved. CDR1 and CDR2 (germline): SGHAT, FQNNGV. V was cut by 1 base and J by 8 bases, with 11 bases left in between. The CDR3 has 13 amino acids. The CDR3 here is CASSLGVVGGYTF. The CDR3 nucleotides read TGTGCCAGCAGCTTAGGAGTCGTGGGCGGCTACACCTTC.

The gene calls are TRBV5-1 and TRBJ2-1; no reliable D call. V lost 0 bases, J lost 8 bases, and 12 bases lay in between. The CDR3 length is 14 residues. CDR1 is SGHRS, CDR2 YFSETQ, per germline. CDR3 sequence: CASSLVGSRDEQFF. CDR3 bases: TGCGCCAGCAGCTTGGTGGGATCGCGCGATGAGCAGTTCTTC. The full variable domain, with the rest looked up from reference TRBV5-1 and TRBJ2-1, is KAGVTQTPRYLIKTRGQQVTLSCSPISGHRSVSWYQQTPGQGLQFLFEYFSETQRNKGNFPGRFSGRQFSNSRSEMNVSTLELGDSALYLCASSLVGSRDEQFFGPGTRLTVL.

This rearrangement joins TRBV5-1 to TRBJ1-1; D perhaps matches TRBD1 (6 bases). Germline V lookup: CDR1 SGHRS, CDR2 YFSETQ. This CDR3 is built from 14 residues. Trimming removed 3 bases from V and 1 base from J, with 10 bases in between. Here the CDR3 DNA reads TGCGCCAGCAGCTGGACAGACTGGAACACTGAAGCTTTCTTT. Protein: CASSWTDWNTEAFF.

This chain joins TRBV24-1 and TRBJ2-2; D is unresolved. The V and J ends lost 0 bases and 1 base respectively, with 2 bases between them. Looked up from germline, CDR1 is KGHDR and CDR2 is SFDVKD. This CDR3 has 14 amino acids. In nucleotides, the CDR3 is TGTGCCACCAGTGATTTGCAGAACACCGGGGAGCTGTTTTTT. It translates to CATSDLQNTGELFF.

The chain carries TRBV29-1 and TRBJ2-5; 7 positions agree with TRBD1. Germline V CDR1 and CDR2: SQVTM, ANQGSEA. This CDR3 has 13 amino acids. V trimming: 6 bases; J trimming: 1 base; junction bases outside the gene matches: 5. The CDR3 spells CSVGTDFQETQYF. CDR3 nucleotides: TGCAGCGTCGGGACAGACTTCCAAGAGACCCAGTACTTC.

Concerning this clone itself: The sample contains more than one DNA sequence encoding this CDR3. The V call is TRBV7-9, the J call TRBJ2-7; no reliable D call. The CDR3 length is 11 residues. Germline lookup yields CDR1 SEHNR and CDR2 FQNEAQ (reference sequence). The V end was cut by 3 bases, the J end by 3 bases, with 3 bases between. CDR3 protein: CASSLNYEQYF. Here the CDR3 DNA reads TGTGCCAGCAGCTTGAACTACGAGCAGTACTTC.

The chain is built from TRBV19 and TRBJ1-6; D is unclear. Between the trimmed V and J ends, which lost 6 bases and 0 bases, there was a span of 6 bases. The CDR3 length is 14 residues. Germline CDR1 is LNHDA and CDR2 is SQIVND (reference sequence). CDR3 sequence reads: CASSLSSYNSPLHF. In DNA form, the CDR3 reads TGTGCCAGTAGCCTGAGCTCCTATAATTCACCCCTCCACTTT.

To note about this clone: This same CDR3 is encoded by further DNA sequences in the sample. The chain recombines TRBV6-5 with TRBJ1-1, with D possibly TRBD1 on 5 matching bases. The CDR3 is made up of 13 amino acids. Per germline, CDR1 MNHEY and CDR2 SVGAGI. V lost 0 bases to trimming and J lost 5 bases, with 7 bases between them. CDR3 nucleotide sequence: TGTGCCAGCAGTTACTCGGAGGGGACTGAAGCTTTCTTT. Translating it yields CASSYSEGTEAFF.

CDR3: CASSVDNGELFF. Written as DNA, the CDR3 is TGTGCCAGCAGCGTAGATAACGGGGAGCTGTTTTTT. This chain connects TRBV9 to TRBJ2-2, with D uncertain. The germline CDR1 and CDR2 sequences are SGDLS and YYNGEE. This CDR3 region has 12 residues. V was clipped by 0 bases and J by 7 bases, with 4 bases between them.

The gene calls are TRBV18 and TRBJ2-7; 10 positions agree with TRBD1. The V and J ends lost 1 base and 6 bases, in that order; junction bases with no gene match: 9. Germline CDR1 is KGHSH and CDR2 is LQKENI. The CDR3 has 16 amino acids. The CDR3 DNA is TGTGCCAGCTCACCACTAGAGACAGGGGGCTATAGCGAGCAGTACTTC. Translated, it gives CASSPLETGGYSEQYF. The variable domain in full, with the rest retrieved from reference TRBV18 and TRBJ2-7, is NAGVMQNPRHLVRRRGQEARLRCSPMKGHSHVYWYRQLPEEGLKFMVYLQKENIIDESGMPKERFSAEFPKEGPSILRIQQVVRGDSAAYFCASSPLETGGYSEQYFGPGTRLTVT.

The J gene is TRBJ2-1, the V gene TRBV28, with 11 bases aligning to TRBD1. With V trimmed by 6 bases and J by 8 bases, 9 bases remained unmatched. The CDR3 spans 15 residues. CDR1 MDHEN and CDR2 SYDVKM come from the germline V gene. The CDR3 sequence: CASSPVGQGGYEQFF. The CDR3 DNA sequence: TGTGCCAGCAGCCCCGTGGGACAGGGGGGGTATGAGCAGTTCTTC.

This clone was recorded a few times. The chain recombines TRBV9 with TRBJ2-7, with a weak D call TRBD2 (5 bases). Germline V gives CDR1 SGDLS, CDR2 YYNGEE. CDR3 length: 16 residues. The ends were cut back, 4 bases at V and 0 bases at J, with 17 bases in the middle. The CDR3 reads CASSPFGEGSSYEQYF. The CDR3 DNA reads TGTGCCAGCAGCCCTTTTGGGGAAGGGAGCTCCTACGAGCAGTACTTC.

The rearrangement links TRBV7-6 to TRBJ1-3; D gene unclear. Trimming cost V 1 base and J 0 bases, with 7 bases left between them. The germline gives CDR1 SGHVS, CDR2 FNYEAQ. The CDR3 is made up of 15 amino acids. The CDR3 loop is CASSLGAYSGNTIYF. DNA of the CDR3: TGTGCCAGCAGCTTAGGGGCGTACTCTGGAAACACCATATATTTT.

This chain links TRBV7-3 with TRBJ1-1; D gene uncertain. V dropped 2 bases and J dropped 10 bases, with 14 bases sitting between them. The CDR3 runs to 13 residues. CDR1 is SGHTA and CDR2 is FQGTGA in the germline V gene. CDR3: CASSLGQGIGAFF. The CDR3 nucleotides are TGTGCCAGCAGCTTAGGTCAAGGGATCGGAGCTTTCTTT.